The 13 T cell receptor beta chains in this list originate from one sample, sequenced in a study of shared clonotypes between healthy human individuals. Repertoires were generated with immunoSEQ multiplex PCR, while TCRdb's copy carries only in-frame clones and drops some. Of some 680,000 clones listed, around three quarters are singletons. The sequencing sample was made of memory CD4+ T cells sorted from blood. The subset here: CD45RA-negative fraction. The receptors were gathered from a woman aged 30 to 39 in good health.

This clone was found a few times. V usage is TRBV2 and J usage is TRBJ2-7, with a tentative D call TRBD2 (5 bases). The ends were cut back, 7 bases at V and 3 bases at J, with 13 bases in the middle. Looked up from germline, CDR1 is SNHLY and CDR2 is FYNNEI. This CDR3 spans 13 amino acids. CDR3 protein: CASTPDGNYEQYF. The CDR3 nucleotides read TGTGCCAGCACCCCGGACGGGAACTACGAGCAGTACTTC.

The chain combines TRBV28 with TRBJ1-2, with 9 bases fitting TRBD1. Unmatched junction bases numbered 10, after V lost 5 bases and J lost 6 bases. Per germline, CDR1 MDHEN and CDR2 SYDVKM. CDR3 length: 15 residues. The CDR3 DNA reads TGTGCCAGCAGTCTCTACAGGGGGCGTAAAAATGGCTACACCTTC. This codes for CASSLYRGRKNGYTF.

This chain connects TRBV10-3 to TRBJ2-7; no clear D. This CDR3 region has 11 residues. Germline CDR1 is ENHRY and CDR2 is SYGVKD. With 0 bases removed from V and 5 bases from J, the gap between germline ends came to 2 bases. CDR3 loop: CAISESHEQYF. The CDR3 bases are TGTGCCATCAGTGAGTCACACGAGCAGTACTTC.

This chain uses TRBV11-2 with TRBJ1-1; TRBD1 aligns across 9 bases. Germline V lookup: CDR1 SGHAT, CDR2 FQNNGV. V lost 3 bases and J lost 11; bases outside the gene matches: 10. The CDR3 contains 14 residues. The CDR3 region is CASSFGQGTRGAFF. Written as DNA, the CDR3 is TGTGCCAGCAGCTTTGGACAGGGGACCCGTGGGGCTTTCTTT.

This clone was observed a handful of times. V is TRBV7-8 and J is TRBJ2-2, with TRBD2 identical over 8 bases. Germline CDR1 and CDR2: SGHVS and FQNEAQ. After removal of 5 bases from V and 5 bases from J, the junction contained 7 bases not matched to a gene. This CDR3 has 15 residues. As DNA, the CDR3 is TGTGCCAGCAGCATCAGCGGGAGACGTACCGGGGAGCTGTTTTTT. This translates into CASSISGRRTGELFF.

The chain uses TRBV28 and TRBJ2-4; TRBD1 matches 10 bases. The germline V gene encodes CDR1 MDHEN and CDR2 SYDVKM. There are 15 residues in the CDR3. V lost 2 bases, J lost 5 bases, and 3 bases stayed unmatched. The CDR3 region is CASSLIGQGENIQYF. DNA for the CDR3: TGTGCCAGCAGTTTAATCGGACAGGGGGAAAACATTCAGTACTTC.

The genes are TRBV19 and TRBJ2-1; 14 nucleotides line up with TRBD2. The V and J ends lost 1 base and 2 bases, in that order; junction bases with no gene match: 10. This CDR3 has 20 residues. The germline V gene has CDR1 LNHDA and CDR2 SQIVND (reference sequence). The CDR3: CASSIGTGTSGSFAYNEQFF. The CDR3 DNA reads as TGTGCCAGTAGTATAGGAACCGGGACTAGCGGGAGTTTCGCCTACAATGAGCAGTTCTTC.

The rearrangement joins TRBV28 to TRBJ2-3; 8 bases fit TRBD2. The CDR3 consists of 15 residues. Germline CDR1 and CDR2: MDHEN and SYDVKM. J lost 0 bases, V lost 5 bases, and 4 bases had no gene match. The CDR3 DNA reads TGTGCCAGCAGTGCAGTAGCGGGGAGCACAGATACGCAGTATTTT. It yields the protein CASSAVAGSTDTQYF.

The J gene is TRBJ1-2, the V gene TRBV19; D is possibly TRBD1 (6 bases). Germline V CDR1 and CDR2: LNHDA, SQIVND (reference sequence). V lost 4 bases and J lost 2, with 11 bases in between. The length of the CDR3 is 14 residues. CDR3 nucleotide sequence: TGTGCCAGTAGTAGAACAGGGTCCAACTATGGCTACACCTTC. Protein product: CASSRTGSNYGYTF.

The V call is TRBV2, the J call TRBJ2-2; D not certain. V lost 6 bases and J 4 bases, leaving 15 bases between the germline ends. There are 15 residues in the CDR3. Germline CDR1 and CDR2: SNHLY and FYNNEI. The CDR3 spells CASRGQGLSTGELFF. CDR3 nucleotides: TGTGCCAGCAGAGGGCAAGGTCTGAGCACCGGGGAGCTGTTTTTT.

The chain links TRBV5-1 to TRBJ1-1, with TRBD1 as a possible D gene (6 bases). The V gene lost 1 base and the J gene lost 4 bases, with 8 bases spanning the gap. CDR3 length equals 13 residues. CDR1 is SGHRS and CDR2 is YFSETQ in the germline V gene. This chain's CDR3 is CASSLTRGTEAFF. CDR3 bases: TGCGCCAGCAGCTTGACCAGGGGCACTGAAGCTTTCTTT.

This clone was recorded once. Here the CDR3 reads CASSVGRNSNQPQHF. The CDR3 nucleotides are TGTGCCAGCAGTGTCGGACGGAATAGCAATCAGCCCCAGCATTTT. The V call is TRBV2, the J call TRBJ1-5, with D uncertain. Trimming shortened V by 4 bases and J by 0 bases, and 10 bases separated the two germline ends. The CDR3 is 15 residues long. Germline CDR1 is SNHLY and CDR2 is FYNNEI.

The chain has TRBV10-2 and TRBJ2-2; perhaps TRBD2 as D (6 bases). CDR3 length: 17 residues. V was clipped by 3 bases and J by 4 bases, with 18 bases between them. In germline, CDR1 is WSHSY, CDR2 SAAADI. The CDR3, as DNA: TGCGCCAGCAGTGATAGAGGTAGCGGCTTTATCACCGGGGAGCTGTTTTTT. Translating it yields CASSDRGSGFITGELFF.